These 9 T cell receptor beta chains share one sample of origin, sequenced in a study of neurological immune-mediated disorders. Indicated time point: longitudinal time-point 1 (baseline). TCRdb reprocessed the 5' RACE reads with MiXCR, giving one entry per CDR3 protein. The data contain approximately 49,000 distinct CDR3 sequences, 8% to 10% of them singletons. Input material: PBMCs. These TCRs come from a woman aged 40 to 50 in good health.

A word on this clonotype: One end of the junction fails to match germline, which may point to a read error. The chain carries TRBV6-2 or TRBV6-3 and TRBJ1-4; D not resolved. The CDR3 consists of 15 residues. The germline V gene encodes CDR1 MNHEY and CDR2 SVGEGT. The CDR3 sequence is CVSSYQTSRREKLFF. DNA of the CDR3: TGTGTCAGCAGTTACCAGACCTCCCGAAGAGAAAAACTGTTTTTT.

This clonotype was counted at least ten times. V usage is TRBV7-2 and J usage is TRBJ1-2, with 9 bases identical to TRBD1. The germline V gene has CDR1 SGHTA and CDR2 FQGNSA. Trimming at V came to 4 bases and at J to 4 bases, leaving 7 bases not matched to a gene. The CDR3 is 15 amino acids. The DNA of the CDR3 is TGTGCCAGCAGCTCGTCCGGGACAGGGAGCTATGGCTACACCTTC. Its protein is CASSSSGTGSYGYTF.

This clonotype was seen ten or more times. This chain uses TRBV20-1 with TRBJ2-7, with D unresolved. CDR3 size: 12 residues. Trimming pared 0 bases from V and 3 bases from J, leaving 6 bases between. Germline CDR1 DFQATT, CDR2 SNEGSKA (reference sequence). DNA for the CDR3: TGCAGTGCTAGAGAAAGCAACTACGAGCAGTACTTC. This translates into CSARESNYEQYF.

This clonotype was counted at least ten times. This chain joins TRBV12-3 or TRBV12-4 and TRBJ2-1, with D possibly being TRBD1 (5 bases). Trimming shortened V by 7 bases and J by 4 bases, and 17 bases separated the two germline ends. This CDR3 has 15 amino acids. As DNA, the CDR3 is TGTGCCAGCAACCTCGGGTGGACACCATACAATGAGCAGTTCTTC. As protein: CASNLGWTPYNEQFF.

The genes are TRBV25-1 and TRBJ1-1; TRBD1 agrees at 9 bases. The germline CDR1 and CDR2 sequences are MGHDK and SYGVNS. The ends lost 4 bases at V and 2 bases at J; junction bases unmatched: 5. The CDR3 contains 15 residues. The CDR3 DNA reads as TGTGCCAGCAGTGCCTGGGGACAGGGTAACACTGAAGCTTTCTTT. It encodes CASSAWGQGNTEAFF.

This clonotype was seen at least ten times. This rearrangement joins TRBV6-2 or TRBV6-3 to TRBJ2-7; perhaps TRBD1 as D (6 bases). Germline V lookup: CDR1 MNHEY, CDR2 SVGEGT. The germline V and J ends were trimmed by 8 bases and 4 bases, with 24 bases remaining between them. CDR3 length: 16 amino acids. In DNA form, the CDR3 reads TGTGCCAGCCGCGAGCCACAGGGAGACAGATTGTACGAGCAGTACTTC. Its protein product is CASREPQGDRLYEQYF.

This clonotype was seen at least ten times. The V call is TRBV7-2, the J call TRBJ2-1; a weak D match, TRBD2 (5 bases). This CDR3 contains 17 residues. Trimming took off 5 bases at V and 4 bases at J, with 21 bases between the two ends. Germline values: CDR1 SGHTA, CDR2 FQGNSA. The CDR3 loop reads CASSPGIKVYSYNEQFF. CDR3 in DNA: TGTGCCAGCAGCCCGGGGATTAAAGTCTATTCTTACAATGAGCAGTTCTTC. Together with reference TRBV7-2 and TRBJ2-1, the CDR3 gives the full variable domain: GAGVSQSPSNKVTEKGKDVELRCDPISGHTALYWYRQSLGQGLEFLIYFQGNSAPDKSGLPSDRFSAERTGGSVSTLTIQRTQQEDSAVYLCASSPGIKVYSYNEQFFGPGTRLTVL.

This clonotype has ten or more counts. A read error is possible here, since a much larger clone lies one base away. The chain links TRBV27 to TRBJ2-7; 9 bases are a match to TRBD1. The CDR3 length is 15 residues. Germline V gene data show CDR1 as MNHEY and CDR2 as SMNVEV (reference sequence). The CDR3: CVSSLGGTGPYEQYF. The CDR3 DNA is TGTGTCAGCAGTTTAGGAGGGACAGGGCCCTACGAGCAGTACTTC.

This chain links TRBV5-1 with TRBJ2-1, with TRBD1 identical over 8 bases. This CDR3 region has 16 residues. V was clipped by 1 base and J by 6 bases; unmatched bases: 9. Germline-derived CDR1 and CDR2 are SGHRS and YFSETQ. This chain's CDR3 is CASSLRGQDGPNEQFF. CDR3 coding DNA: TGCGCCAGCAGCTTGCGGGGACAGGATGGGCCCAATGAGCAGTTCTTC.